A single sample gave rise to the 5 T cell receptor beta chains below, sequenced in a study of monozygotic twins with inflammatory bowel disease. No DNA is given; TCRdb re-called the 5' RACE reads and lists each CDR3 protein once. Recorded for this sample: a few hundred thousand distinct CDR3 sequences. The sequencing sample was made of blood. The receptors originated from a human donor with ulcerative colitis or Crohn's disease, or a healthy co-twin of an affected twin (not recorded which).

The chain joins TRBV5-4 to TRBJ1-6. The CDR3 spans 15 residues. CDR1 is SGHNT, CDR2 YYREEE, per germline (reference sequence). The CDR3 protein is CASSLDRTYNSPLHF.

The V gene is TRBV5-1, the J gene TRBJ1-2; the TCRdb call, TRBD1, lacks DNA for checking. Per germline, CDR1 SGHRS and CDR2 YFSETQ. The CDR3 has 14 amino acids. CDR3 sequence: CASSLGQFNYGYTF.

The chain is built from TRBV5-1 and TRBJ2-5. The CDR3 covers 11 residues. From germline, CDR1 is SGHRS and CDR2 YFSETQ. The CDR3 loop is CASGSQETQYF.

The chain has TRBV12-5 and TRBJ2-1; TCRdb's D call of TRBD1 is untestable without DNA. CDR1 is LGHNT and CDR2 is FRNRAP in the germline V gene. The CDR3 consists of 17 residues. CDR3 amino acids: CASGPASGTVSYNEQFF.

V and J are TRBV27 and TRBJ2-1; TCRdb gives TRBD2 as the D gene, but with no DNA this cannot be confirmed. The germline V gene encodes CDR1 MNHEY and CDR2 SMNVEV (reference sequence). This CDR3 spans 13 amino acids. The CDR3 sequence: CASSVVREAEQFF.